The source of this T cell receptor (beta chain) is a study of T cells in Graves' hyperthyroidism and ophthalmopathy. Study observations and caveats: Most thyroid clonotypes with frequency above 0.001 were detected in blood. In the analysis, a 13 V-J model separated ophthalmopathy from stable hyperthyroidism.

A NOSPECS grade of at least 4, a Clinical Activity Score of at least 3 and duration under 3 months were recorded in ophthalmopathy patients. In germline, CDR1 is MNHEY, CDR2 SVGAGI. The CDR3 extends over 14 amino acids. V was shortened by 1 base and J by 1 base, with 7 bases between the two germline ends. The TCR beta CDR3 regions underwent amplification using RNA transcripts as the source. HTBI primers drove first-round RT-PCR of the TCR CDR3. TCRdb re-called the multiplex PCR reads through MiXCR, storing one row per CDR3 protein. Among about 520,000 distinct CDR3 sequences listed, about 24% were seen once. As regards this clonotype: Its antigen is unknown.

The TCR originated in a woman younger than 45 with Graves' ophthalmopathy. The chain recombines TRBV6-5 with TRBJ1-1, with D maybe TRBD1 (5 bases). Specimen: blood. CDR3 bases: TGTGCCAGCAGTTACTACGACAGGAACACTGAAGCTTTCTTT. This sequence encodes CASSYYDRNTEAFF.